Listed below are T cell receptor beta chains from one sample, sequenced in a study of control samples from healthy donors and cancer patients. Produced via immunoSEQ multiplex PCR; TCRdb's table is partial and in-frame only. Of about 170,000 clones in the sample, about 87% are singletons; the top ten hold around 11%. The sequencing sample was made of blood. The receptors shown here come from a man aged 30 to 45 in good health. The CDR3 runs from the conserved cysteine through the conserved F or W. Fields, in order: clone size, J gene, V gene, D gene, CDR3 protein, CDR3 DNA. The D gene is left open where the match is weak. Expanded clones are given a class, and other clones once, few, many or no size at all.

clone size: NA; J gene: TRBJ1-6; V gene: TRBV27; D gene: NA; CDR3 protein: CASSPLLREASPLHF; CDR3 DNA: TGTGCCAGCAGTCCCCTTCTCCGGGAAGCGTCACCCCTCCACTTT
clone size: NA; J gene: TRBJ2-1; V gene: TRBV6-5; D gene: TRBD1; CDR3 protein: CASWPGQGKSEQFF; CDR3 DNA: TGTGCCAGCTGGCCGGGACAGGGGAAGAGTGAGCAGTTCTTC
clone size: NA; J gene: TRBJ2-2; V gene: TRBV24-1; D gene: TRBD1; CDR3 protein: CATSDSDRVSGELFF; CDR3 DNA: TGTGCCACCAGTGATTCGGACAGGGTATCGGGGGAGCTGTTTTTT
clone size: NA; J gene: TRBJ2-7; V gene: TRBV7-2; D gene: TRBD1; CDR3 protein: CASSFDRGRDEQYF; CDR3 DNA: TGTGCCAGCAGCTTCGACAGGGGTAGGGACGAGCAGTACTTC
clone size: NA; J gene: TRBJ2-2; V gene: TRBV28; D gene: NA; CDR3 protein: CASLSPVGEAGELFF; CDR3 DNA: TGTGCCAGCCTCTCCCCGGTTGGAGAGGCCGGGGAGCTGTTTTTT
clone size: NA; J gene: TRBJ1-6; V gene: TRBV5-6; D gene: NA; CDR3 protein: CASSSRQITPLHF; CDR3 DNA: TGTGCCAGCAGCTCCCGACAGATAACACCCCTCCACTTT
clone size: NA; J gene: TRBJ1-5; V gene: TRBV18; D gene: NA; CDR3 protein: CASSPGQIQPQHF; CDR3 DNA: TGTGCCAGCTCACCAGGGCAGATTCAGCCCCAGCATTTT
clone size: NA; J gene: TRBJ2-3; V gene: TRBV7-2; D gene: TRBD2; CDR3 protein: CASRTSGGDTQYF; CDR3 DNA: TGTGCCAGCCGGACTAGCGGTGGAGATACGCAGTATTTT
clone size: once; J gene: TRBJ2-7; V gene: TRBV28; D gene: TRBD2; CDR3 protein: CASSHSGSYEQYF; CDR3 DNA: TGTGCCAGCAGTCATAGCGGGAGCTACGAGCAGTACTTC
clone size: NA; J gene: TRBJ2-1; V gene: TRBV9; D gene: NA; CDR3 protein: CASSSWKGRRDEQFF; CDR3 DNA: TGTGCCAGCAGCTCTTGGAAGGGGAGAAGGGATGAGCAGTTCTTC
clone size: NA; J gene: TRBJ2-5; V gene: TRBV7-8; D gene: NA; CDR3 protein: CASSLSVPAGPQYF; CDR3 DNA: TGTGCCAGCAGCTTATCAGTCCCGGCGGGTCCCCAGTACTTC
clone size: NA; J gene: TRBJ2-5; V gene: TRBV5-8; D gene: TRBD2; CDR3 protein: CASSWTSSGETQYF; CDR3 DNA: TGTGCCAGCAGCTGGACTAGTTCGGGAGAGACCCAGTACTTC
clone size: NA; J gene: TRBJ1-4; V gene: TRBV28; D gene: NA; CDR3 protein: CASSYAGTRNEKLFF; CDR3 DNA: TGTGCCAGCAGTTACGCCGGGACGCGAAATGAAAAACTGTTTTTT
clone size: NA; J gene: TRBJ2-7; V gene: TRBV19; D gene: NA; CDR3 protein: CASSIGITLPYEQYF; CDR3 DNA: TGTGCCAGTAGTATAGGTATCACCTTACCCTACGAGCAGTACTTC
clone size: NA; J gene: TRBJ1-6; V gene: TRBV7-9; D gene: NA; CDR3 protein: CASSFEGVISSPLHF; CDR3 DNA: TGTGCCAGCAGCTTTGAGGGGGTGATAAGTTCACCCCTCCACTTT
clone size: NA; J gene: TRBJ2-3; V gene: TRBV28; D gene: TRBD1; CDR3 protein: CASTSRSTGTTDTQYF; CDR3 DNA: TGTGCCAGCACTTCCCGGTCGACAGGGACCACAGATACGCAGTATTTT
clone size: NA; J gene: TRBJ1-1; V gene: TRBV6-6; D gene: NA; CDR3 protein: CASMLGGTGTEAFF; CDR3 DNA: TGTGCCAGCATGCTCGGGGGGACGGGCACTGAAGCTTTCTTT
clone size: NA; J gene: TRBJ1-2; V gene: TRBV6-5; D gene: TRBD1; CDR3 protein: CASTSPGQQLYGYTF; CDR3 DNA: TGTGCCAGCACATCCCCGGGACAGCAACTTTATGGCTACACCTTC
clone size: NA; J gene: TRBJ2-3; V gene: TRBV9; D gene: TRBD1; CDR3 protein: CASSPQGAKDTQYF; CDR3 DNA: TGTGCCAGCAGCCCGCAGGGGGCAAAGGATACGCAGTATTTT
clone size: NA; J gene: TRBJ1-2; V gene: TRBV7-9; D gene: TRBD1; CDR3 protein: CASSLLDRGGYTF; CDR3 DNA: TGTGCCAGCAGCTTGTTGGACAGGGGAGGCTACACCTTC
clone size: NA; J gene: TRBJ1-1; V gene: TRBV10-3; D gene: NA; CDR3 protein: CAISQGIGTEAFF; CDR3 DNA: TGTGCCATCAGTCAGGGAATCGGCACTGAAGCTTTCTTT
clone size: NA; J gene: TRBJ1-1; V gene: TRBV3-1/TRBV3-2; D gene: NA; CDR3 protein: CASGQGGGRSAFF; CDR3 DNA: TGTGCCAGCGGCCAAGGGGGGGGTCGGTCGGCTTTCTTT
clone size: NA; J gene: TRBJ1-3; V gene: TRBV6-5; D gene: TRBD1; CDR3 protein: CASSQGQGSGNTIYF; CDR3 DNA: TGTGCCAGCAGCCAGGGACAGGGATCTGGAAACACCATATATTTT
clone size: NA; J gene: TRBJ2-1; V gene: TRBV2; D gene: TRBD2; CDR3 protein: CARAAGGSGNEQFF; CDR3 DNA: TGTGCCAGAGCTGCGGGAGGGTCGGGGAATGAGCAGTTCTTC
clone size: NA; J gene: TRBJ2-3; V gene: TRBV12-3/TRBV12-4; D gene: TRBD2; CDR3 protein: CASSIGRKQYF; CDR3 DNA: TGTGCCAGCAGTATCGGGAGGAAGCAGTATTTT
clone size: NA; J gene: TRBJ2-2; V gene: TRBV19; D gene: NA; CDR3 protein: CASSIGDFGTGELFF; CDR3 DNA: TGTGCCAGTAGTATTGGGGACTTTGGAACCGGGGAGCTGTTTTTT
clone size: few; J gene: TRBJ1-2; V gene: TRBV6-2/TRBV6-3; D gene: NA; CDR3 protein: CASSFTWSGYTF; CDR3 DNA: TGTGCCAGCAGTTTTACGTGGTCTGGCTACACCTTC
clone size: NA; J gene: TRBJ1-2; V gene: TRBV20-1; D gene: NA; CDR3 protein: CSASHYGYTF; CDR3 DNA: TGCAGTGCTAGCCACTATGGCTACACCTTC
clone size: NA; J gene: TRBJ1-1; V gene: TRBV30; D gene: NA; CDR3 protein: CAWSNPQGRAFF; CDR3 DNA: TGTGCCTGGAGTAACCCACAGGGTAGAGCTTTCTTT
clone size: NA; J gene: TRBJ1-2; V gene: TRBV5-5; D gene: NA; CDR3 protein: CASSLEGREGRGYTF; CDR3 DNA: TGTGCCAGCAGCTTGGAGGGCAGGGAGGGTCGAGGCTACACCTTC
clone size: NA; J gene: TRBJ1-1; V gene: TRBV4-1; D gene: NA; CDR3 protein: CASSPPGAAIEAFF; CDR3 DNA: TGCGCCAGCAGCCCACCCGGGGCAGCGATTGAAGCTTTCTTT
clone size: NA; J gene: TRBJ2-2; V gene: TRBV9; D gene: NA; CDR3 protein: CASSPRTNTGELFF; CDR3 DNA: TGTGCCAGCAGCCCTAGGACGAACACCGGGGAGCTGTTTTTT
clone size: NA; J gene: TRBJ1-1; V gene: TRBV12-5; D gene: NA; CDR3 protein: CASAPQGRNTEAFF; CDR3 DNA: TGTGCTAGTGCCCCCCAGGGTCGGAACACTGAAGCTTTCTTT
clone size: once; J gene: TRBJ1-5; V gene: TRBV19; D gene: TRBD1; CDR3 protein: CASSAPTGGNQPQHF; CDR3 DNA: TGTGCCAGTAGTGCCCCGACAGGGGGCAATCAGCCCCAGCATTTT
clone size: once; J gene: TRBJ2-7; V gene: TRBV9; D gene: TRBD2; CDR3 protein: CASSPGLAGSYEQYF; CDR3 DNA: TGTGCCAGCAGCCCCGGACTAGCGGGGTCCTACGAGCAGTACTTC
clone size: many; J gene: TRBJ2-5; V gene: TRBV30; D gene: TRBD2; CDR3 protein: CAWKKAGGPRVETQYF; CDR3 DNA: TGTGCCTGGAAAAAAGCGGGAGGGCCGAGAGTAGAGACCCAGTACTTC
clone size: NA; J gene: TRBJ1-1; V gene: TRBV5-1; D gene: NA; CDR3 protein: CASSLQGVGNTEAFF; CDR3 DNA: TGCGCCAGCAGCTTGCAAGGCGTGGGGAACACTGAAGCTTTCTTT
clone size: NA; J gene: TRBJ1-5; V gene: TRBV7-6; D gene: TRBD1; CDR3 protein: CASSPGTGSNQPQHF; CDR3 DNA: TGTGCCAGCAGCCCAGGGACAGGTAGCAATCAGCCCCAGCATTTT
clone size: NA; J gene: TRBJ2-5; V gene: TRBV14; D gene: NA; CDR3 protein: CASSQAVRGTQYF; CDR3 DNA: TGTGCCAGCAGCCAAGCGGTTCGGGGAACCCAGTACTTC
clone size: NA; J gene: TRBJ1-1; V gene: TRBV29-1; D gene: NA; CDR3 protein: CSGSSGIPRTEAFF; CDR3 DNA: TGCAGCGGGTCTTCCGGGATCCCCCGCACTGAAGCTTTCTTT
clone size: NA; J gene: TRBJ2-6; V gene: TRBV6-6; D gene: NA; CDR3 protein: CASSPRGGFSLSGANVLTF; CDR3 DNA: TGTGCCAGCAGTCCCAGGGGAGGTTTTAGCCTCTCTGGGGCCAACGTCCTGACTTTC
clone size: NA; J gene: TRBJ2-2; V gene: TRBV27; D gene: NA; CDR3 protein: CASSSLGRNTGELFF; CDR3 DNA: TGTGCCAGCAGTTCACTGGGGAGGAACACCGGGGAGCTGTTTTTT
clone size: once; J gene: TRBJ1-2; V gene: TRBV4-2; D gene: TRBD1; CDR3 protein: CASSQVTGADYGYTF; CDR3 DNA: TGTGCCAGCAGCCAAGTCACAGGGGCGGATTATGGCTACACCTTC
clone size: once; J gene: TRBJ1-4; V gene: TRBV6-5; D gene: TRBD1; CDR3 protein: CASSWTGRGNEKLFF; CDR3 DNA: TGTGCCAGCAGTTGGACAGGGAGGGGCAATGAAAAACTGTTTTTT
clone size: NA; J gene: TRBJ1-1; V gene: TRBV28; D gene: TRBD1; CDR3 protein: CASSHTGTGNTEAFF; CDR3 DNA: TGTGCCAGCAGCCATACGGGGACAGGGAACACTGAAGCTTTCTTT
clone size: NA; J gene: TRBJ1-4; V gene: TRBV18; D gene: NA; CDR3 protein: CASSPTTGFVNEKLFF; CDR3 DNA: TGTGCCAGCTCGCCAACGACTGGATTCGTGAATGAAAAACTGTTTTTT
clone size: few; J gene: TRBJ2-6; V gene: TRBV12-3/TRBV12-4; D gene: NA; CDR3 protein: CASRRSGANVLTF; CDR3 DNA: TGTGCCAGCAGGAGGTCCGGGGCCAACGTCCTGACTTTC
clone size: few; J gene: TRBJ2-7; V gene: TRBV5-1; D gene: TRBD1; CDR3 protein: CASSLGQGSFEQYF; CDR3 DNA: TGCGCCAGCAGCTTGGGACAGGGATCCTTCGAGCAGTACTTC
clone size: NA; J gene: TRBJ1-2; V gene: TRBV27; D gene: TRBD1; CDR3 protein: CASSLSTGGNYGYTF; CDR3 DNA: TGTGCCAGCAGTTTGTCGACAGGGGGTAACTATGGCTACACCTTC
clone size: NA; J gene: TRBJ1-1; V gene: TRBV2; D gene: NA; CDR3 protein: CAGKQGGTEAFF; CDR3 DNA: TGTGCCGGAAAACAGGGAGGCACTGAAGCTTTCTTT
clone size: once; J gene: TRBJ2-3; V gene: TRBV7-6; D gene: TRBD2; CDR3 protein: CASSSYAGGLDTQYF; CDR3 DNA: TGTGCCAGCAGCTCTTATGCGGGGGGCCTAGATACGCAGTATTTT